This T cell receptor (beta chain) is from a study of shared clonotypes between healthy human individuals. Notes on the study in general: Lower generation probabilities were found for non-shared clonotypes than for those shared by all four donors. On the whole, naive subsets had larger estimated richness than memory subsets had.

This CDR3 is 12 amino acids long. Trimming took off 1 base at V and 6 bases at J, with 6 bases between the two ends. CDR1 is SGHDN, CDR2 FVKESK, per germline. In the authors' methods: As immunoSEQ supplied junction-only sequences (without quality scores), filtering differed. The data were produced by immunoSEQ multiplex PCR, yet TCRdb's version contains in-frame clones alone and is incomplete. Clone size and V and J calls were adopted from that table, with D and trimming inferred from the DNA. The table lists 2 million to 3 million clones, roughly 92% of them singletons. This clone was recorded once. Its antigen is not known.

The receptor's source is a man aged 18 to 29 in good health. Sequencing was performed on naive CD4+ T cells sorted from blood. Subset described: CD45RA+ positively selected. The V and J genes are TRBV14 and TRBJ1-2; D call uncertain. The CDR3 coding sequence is TGTGCCAGCAGCCAAGGACCTGATGGCTACACCTTC. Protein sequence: CASSQGPDGYTF.